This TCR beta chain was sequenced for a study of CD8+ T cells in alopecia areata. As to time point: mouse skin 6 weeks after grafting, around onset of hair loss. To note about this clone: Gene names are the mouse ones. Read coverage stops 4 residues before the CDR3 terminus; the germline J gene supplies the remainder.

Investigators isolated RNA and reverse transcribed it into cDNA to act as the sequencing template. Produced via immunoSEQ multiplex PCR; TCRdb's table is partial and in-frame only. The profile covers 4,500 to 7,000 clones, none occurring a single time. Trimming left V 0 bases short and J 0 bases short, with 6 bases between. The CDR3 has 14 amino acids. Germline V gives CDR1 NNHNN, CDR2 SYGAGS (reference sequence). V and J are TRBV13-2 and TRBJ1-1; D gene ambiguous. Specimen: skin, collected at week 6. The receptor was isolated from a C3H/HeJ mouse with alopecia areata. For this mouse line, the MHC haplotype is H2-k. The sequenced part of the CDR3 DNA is TGTGCCAGCGGTGATGCAGGCACAAACACA. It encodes CASGDAGTNT. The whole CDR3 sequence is CASGDAGTNTEVFF.